This note documents a single TCR beta chain sequence. This specimen belongs to a study of blood T cell repertoires in COVID-19. The junction had 2 bases not matched to a gene; V was cut back by 4 bases and J by 3 bases. Germline CDR1 and CDR2: SEHNR and FQNEAQ (reference sequence). The CDR3 sequence is 14 residues long. Libraries were prepared by immunoSEQ multiplex PCR; TCRdb keeps only in-frame clonotypes and omits some of them. This sample has 150,000 to 200,000 clones, with around four fifths found just once. Sequences were obtained from PBMCs or T cells enriched from blood (not recorded which). The rearrangement uses TRBV7-9 and TRBJ1-2, with 10 bases aligning to TRBD1. This TCR was sampled from a man aged 35-49 years who had recovered from COVID-19. Written as DNA, the CDR3 is TGTGCCAGCAGCTCCGGGACAGGGGACTATGGCTACACCTTC. Its protein product is CASSSGTGDYGYTF.